One and the same sample provided the 2 T cell receptor beta chains below, sequenced in a study of CD8+ T cells in alopecia areata. RNA was extracted and reverse transcribed into cDNA as the sequencing template. Profiling relied on immunoSEQ multiplex PCR, and the TCRdb table lists in-frame clones only, not all of them. The data show about 300,000 clones, roughly 64% seen once. The treatment here: oral pan-JAK inhibitor, 5-10 mg twice daily. The sequences come from CD4+ T cells sorted from blood, collected at week 24, from a patient treated with tofacitinib. The receptors here all came from a human donor with alopecia areata.

The chain has TRBV20-1 and TRBJ1-1; no firm D call. Per the germline V gene, CDR1 is DFQATT and CDR2 is SNEGSKA (reference sequence). V lost 4 bases and J 10 bases, leaving 4 bases between the germline ends. This CDR3 is built from 8 residues. The CDR3 DNA follows: TGCAGTGCTAAGGGAGCTTTCTTT. Residues: CSAKGAFF.

This chain joins TRBV9 and TRBJ1-2; D is uncertain. The CDR3 sequence is 15 residues long. In germline, CDR1 is SGDLS, CDR2 YYNGEE. The germline V and J ends were trimmed by 0 bases and 1 base, with 10 bases remaining between them. CDR3 sequence reads: CASSVGTDGNYGYTF. Written as DNA, the CDR3 is TGTGCCAGCAGCGTAGGCACCGACGGTAACTATGGCTACACCTTC.